This TCR beta chain was obtained from a study of T cell responses to AZD1222 COVID-19 vaccine. From germline, CDR1 is SNHLY and CDR2 FYNNEI. Trimming took 9 bases from V and 0 from J; bases not matched to a gene: 11. The CDR3 runs 16 residues. Assay: immunoSEQ multiplex PCR; the TCRdb copy retains only in-frame clones and omits some. Among 100,000 to 150,000 clones listed, 80% to 95% were seen once. The chain uses TRBV2 and TRBJ2-1; 7 bases line up with TRBD1. The clonotype originates from an adult in good health. The sequenced sample was peripheral blood, obtained on day 0 of MenACWY control vaccination. For the CDR3, the DNA is TGTGCCAGTACACTACTCCGGGACAGCTCCTACAATGAGCAGTTCTTC. Translating gives CASTLLRDSSYNEQFF.